The source of this TCR beta chain is a study of T cell responses to AZD1222 COVID-19 vaccine. Study background: Second-dose schedules of about 4 or about 12 weeks were combined.

Regarding the study as a whole: In the spike-specific TCR repertoire, nearly half reportedly target unmutated variant regions. At study baseline, merely five or six AZD1222 recipients were seropositive. Donor demographics were predominantly white British with a female majority; clonal diversity may be underestimated.

This CDR3 contains 14 residues. The V gene lost 0 bases and the J gene lost 4 bases, with 9 bases spanning the gap. Germline V gives CDR1 MDHEN, CDR2 SYDVKM. With regard to this clone: The antigen remains unidentified.

Assay used: immunoSEQ multiplex PCR; TCRdb lists only in-frame clones, some missing. The profile covers approximately 170,000 clones, with 80% to 90% appearing a single time and around 6.9% taken by the ten largest. This sample comprised peripheral blood, obtained on day 0 of AZD1222 vaccination. The chain combines TRBV28 with TRBJ1-2; D possibly corresponds to TRBD1 (6 bases). The clonotype was recovered from an adult in good health. The CDR3 sequence is CASSLWGQFYGYTF. CDR3 coding DNA: TGTGCCAGCAGTTTATGGGGACAATTCTATGGCTACACCTTC.